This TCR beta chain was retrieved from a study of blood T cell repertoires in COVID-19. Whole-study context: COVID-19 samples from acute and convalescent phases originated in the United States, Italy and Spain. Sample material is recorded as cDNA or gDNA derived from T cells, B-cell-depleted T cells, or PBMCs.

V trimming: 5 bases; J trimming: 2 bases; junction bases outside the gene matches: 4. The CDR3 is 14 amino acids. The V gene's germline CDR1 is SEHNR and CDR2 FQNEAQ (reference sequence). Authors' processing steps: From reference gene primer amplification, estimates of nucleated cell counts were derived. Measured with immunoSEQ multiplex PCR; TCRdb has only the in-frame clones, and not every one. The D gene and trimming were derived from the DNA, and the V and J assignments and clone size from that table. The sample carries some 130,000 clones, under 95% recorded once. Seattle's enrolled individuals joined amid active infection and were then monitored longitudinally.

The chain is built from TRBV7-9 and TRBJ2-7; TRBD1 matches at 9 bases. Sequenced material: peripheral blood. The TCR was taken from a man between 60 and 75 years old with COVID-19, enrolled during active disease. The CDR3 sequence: CASSPGTGTYEQYF. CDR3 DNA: TGTGCCAGCAGCCCCGGGACAGGGACCTACGAGCAGTACTTC. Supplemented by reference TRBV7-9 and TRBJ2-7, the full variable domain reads DTGVSQNPRHKITKRGQNVTFRCDPISEHNRLYWYRQTLGQGPEFLTYFQNEAQLEKSRLLSDRFSAERPKGSFSTLEIQRTEQGDSAMYLCASSPGTGTYEQYFGPGTRLTVT.